This TCR beta chain was captured by sequencing in a study of beta chain features in type 1 diabetes. Trimming removed 5 bases from V and 1 base from J, with 2 bases in between. This CDR3 has 11 amino acids. Germline V gene data show CDR1 as SGHTA and CDR2 as FQGNSA. Per donor, one heparinised blood draw averaged about 116 mL. TCRB transcripts that were expressed got sequenced, as all of the isolated RNA had been reverse transcribed. Here immunoSEQ multiplex PCR was the method, and the copy in TCRdb shows in-frame clones only, minus some. This table has 100,000 to 150,000 clones, 17% appearing once. Whole-study findings and limits: Researchers report that Type 1 diabetes patients had moderately but significantly shorter TCRB CDR3s across all four CD4+ subsets.

Points on this clone: Its specificity is unknown. This sample also contains other DNA sequences that code for the same CDR3.

V usage is TRBV7-2 and J usage is TRBJ2-5; D unresolved. Specimen: central memory CD4+ T cells from blood. The source of this sequence is a man aged 18 to 29 with type 1 diabetes. CDR3: CASSLQETQYF. In DNA, the CDR3 is TGTGCCAGCAGCCTCCAAGAGACCCAGTACTTC.